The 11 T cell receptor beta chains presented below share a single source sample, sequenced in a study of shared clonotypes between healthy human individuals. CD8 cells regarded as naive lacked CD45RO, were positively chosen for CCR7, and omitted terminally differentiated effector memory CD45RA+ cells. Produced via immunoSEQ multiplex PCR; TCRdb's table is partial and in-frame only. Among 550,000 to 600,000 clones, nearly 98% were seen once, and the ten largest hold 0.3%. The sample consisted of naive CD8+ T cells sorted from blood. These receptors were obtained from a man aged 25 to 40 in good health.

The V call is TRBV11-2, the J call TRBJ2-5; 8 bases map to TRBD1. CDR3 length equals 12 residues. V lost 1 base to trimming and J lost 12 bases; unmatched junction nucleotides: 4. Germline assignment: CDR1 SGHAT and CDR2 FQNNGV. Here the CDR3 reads CASSLGSGQEYF. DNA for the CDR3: TGTGCCAGCAGCTTAGGTTCGGGACAGGAGTACTTC.

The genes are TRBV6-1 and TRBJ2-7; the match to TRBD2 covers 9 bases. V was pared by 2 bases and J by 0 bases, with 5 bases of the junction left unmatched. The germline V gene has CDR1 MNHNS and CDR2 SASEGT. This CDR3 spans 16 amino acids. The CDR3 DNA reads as TGTGCCAGCAGTGAACCGACTAGCGGCAGCTCCTACGAGCAGTACTTC. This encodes CASSEPTSGSSYEQYF.

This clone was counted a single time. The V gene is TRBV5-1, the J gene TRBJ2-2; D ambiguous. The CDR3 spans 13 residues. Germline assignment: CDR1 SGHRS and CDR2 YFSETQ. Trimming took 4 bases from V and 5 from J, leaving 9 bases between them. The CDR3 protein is CASSVDVTGELFF. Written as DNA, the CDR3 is TGCGCCAGCAGCGTAGACGTTACCGGGGAGCTGTTTTTT.

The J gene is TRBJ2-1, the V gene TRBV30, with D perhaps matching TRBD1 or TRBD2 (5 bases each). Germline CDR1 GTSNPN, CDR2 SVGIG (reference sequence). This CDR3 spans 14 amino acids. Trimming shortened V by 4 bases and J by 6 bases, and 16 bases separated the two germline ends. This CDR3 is CAWTPGALSNEQFF. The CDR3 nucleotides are TGTGCCTGGACCCCCGGGGCCCTCTCCAATGAGCAGTTCTTC. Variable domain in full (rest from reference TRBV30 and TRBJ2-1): SQTIHQWPATLVQPVGSPLSLECTVEGTSNPNLYWYRQAAGRGLQLLFYSVGIGQISSEVPQNLSASRPQDRQFILSSKKLLLSDSGFYLCAWTPGALSNEQFFGPGTRLTVL.

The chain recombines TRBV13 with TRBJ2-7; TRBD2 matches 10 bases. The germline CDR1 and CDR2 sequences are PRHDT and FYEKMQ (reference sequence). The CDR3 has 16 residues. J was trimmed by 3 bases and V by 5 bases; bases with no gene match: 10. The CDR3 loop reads CASSPSSSSGSYEQYF. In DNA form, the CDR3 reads TGTGCCAGCAGCCCTTCCTCTTCTAGCGGGAGCTACGAGCAGTACTTC.

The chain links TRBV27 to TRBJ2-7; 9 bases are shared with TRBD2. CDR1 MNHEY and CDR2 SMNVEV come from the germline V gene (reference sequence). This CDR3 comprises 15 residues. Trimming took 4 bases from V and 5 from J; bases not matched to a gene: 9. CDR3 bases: TGTGCCAGCAGTTCCGGTCTAGCGGGACTCCACGAGCAGTACTTC. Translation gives CASSSGLAGLHEQYF.

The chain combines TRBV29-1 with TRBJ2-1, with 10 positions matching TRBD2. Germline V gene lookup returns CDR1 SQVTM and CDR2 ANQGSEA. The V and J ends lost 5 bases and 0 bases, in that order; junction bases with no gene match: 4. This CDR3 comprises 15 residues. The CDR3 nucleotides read TGCAGCGTTTTTACTAGCGGGAACTCCTACAATGAGCAGTTCTTC. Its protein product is CSVFTSGNSYNEQFF.

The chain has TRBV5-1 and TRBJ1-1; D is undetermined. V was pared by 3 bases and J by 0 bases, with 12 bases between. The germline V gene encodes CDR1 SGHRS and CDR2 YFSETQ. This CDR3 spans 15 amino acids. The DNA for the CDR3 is TGCGCCAGCAGCTGGGGTCGGGTGATGAACACTGAAGCTTTCTTT. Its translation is CASSWGRVMNTEAFF.

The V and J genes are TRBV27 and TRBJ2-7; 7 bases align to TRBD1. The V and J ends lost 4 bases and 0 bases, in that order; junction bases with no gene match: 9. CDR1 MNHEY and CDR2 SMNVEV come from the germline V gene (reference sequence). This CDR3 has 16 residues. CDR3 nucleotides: TGTGCCAGCAGTTCCCGACAGGGCCTACGCTCCTACGAGCAGTACTTC. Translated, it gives CASSSRQGLRSYEQYF.

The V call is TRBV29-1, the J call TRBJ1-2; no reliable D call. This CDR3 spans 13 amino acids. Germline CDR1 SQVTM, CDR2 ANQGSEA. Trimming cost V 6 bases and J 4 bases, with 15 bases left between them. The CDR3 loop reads CSVDGEGSYGYTF. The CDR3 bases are TGCAGCGTGGATGGGGAGGGAAGCTATGGCTACACCTTC.

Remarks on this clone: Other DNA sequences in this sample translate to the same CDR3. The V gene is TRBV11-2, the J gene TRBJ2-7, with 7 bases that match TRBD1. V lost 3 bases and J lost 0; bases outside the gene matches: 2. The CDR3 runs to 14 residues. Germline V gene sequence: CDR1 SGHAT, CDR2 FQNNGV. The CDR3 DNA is TGTGCCAGCAGCTTTGGGACAGCCTCCTACGAGCAGTACTTC. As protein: CASSFGTASYEQYF.